These T cell receptor beta chains were read from a single sample in a study of blood T cell repertoires in COVID-19. Profiling relied on immunoSEQ multiplex PCR, and the TCRdb table lists in-frame clones only, not all of them. The sample has tens of thousands of clones, more than 75% seen once. Input material: peripheral blood. Source of these receptors: a woman at least 80 years old with acute or convalescent COVID-19. The CDR3 runs from the conserved cysteine through the conserved F or W. A D gene is named only where the DNA matches it firmly. The listing skips clone size in some rows; elsewhere it reads once, few, many or a size class.

>TRBJ1-4|TRBV7-9|TRBD1|-
TGTGCCAGCAGCCCCCCGACAGGGTGGAGTGAAAAACTGTTTTTT
CASSPPTGWSEKLFF
>TRBJ1-2|TRBV25-1|TRBD1|-
TGTGCCAGCAGTGAATACCTAGGGGGCGCGTATGGCTACACCTTC
CASSEYLGGAYGYTF
>TRBJ1-2|TRBV18|TRBD1|-
TGTGCCAGCTCGCAGGGGGCTAACTATGGCTACACCTTC
CASSQGANYGYTF
>TRBJ2-3|TRBV9|TRBD2|-
TGTGCCAGCAGCGTAGCCCCTAGCGGGAGGTACGGGGCAGATACGCAGTATTTT
CASSVAPSGRYGADTQYF
>TRBJ1-1|TRBV19|-|-
TGTGCCAGTACCCTCCAAGGCGGAATGAACACTGAAGCTTTCTTT
CASTLQGGMNTEAFF
>TRBJ2-7|TRBV6-6|-|-
TGTGCCAGCAGTACTCCTAGCTCCTACGAGCAGTACTTC
CASSTPSSYEQYF
>TRBJ1-4|TRBV19|-|-
TGTGCCAGTAGTATCCGGGGGGGCGGTGAAAAACTGTTTTTT
CASSIRGGGEKLFF
>TRBJ2-1|TRBV19|TRBD2|-
TGTGCCAGTACTAATGGCGGGGGGCCAGCCAATGAGCAGTTCTTC
CASTNGGGPANEQFF
>TRBJ2-5|TRBV19|-|once
TGTGCCAGTAGTATAGGAGTGGCGGGGGCAGGGGAGACCCAGTACTTC
CASSIGVAGAGETQYF
>TRBJ1-5|TRBV4-1|-|-
TGCGCCAGCAGCCAAGTGAGGGCGGGGGCGGACCAGCCCCAGCATTTT
CASSQVRAGADQPQHF
>TRBJ1-2|TRBV19|TRBD1|-
TGTGCCAGTGGGGGACAGGGGGCAGTCTATGGCTACACCTTC
CASGGQGAVYGYTF
>TRBJ1-2|TRBV5-4|TRBD1|-
TGTGCCAGCAGCGGACAGGATTACTATGGCTACACCTTC
CASSGQDYYGYTF
>TRBJ2-1|TRBV7-2|TRBD2|-
TGTGCCAGCAGGCGCATGAGCGGGGGAAGCTCCTACAATGAGCAGTTCTTC
CASRRMSGGSSYNEQFF
>TRBJ1-5|TRBV10-3|TRBD1|-
TGTGCCATCAGTGAAAGGACAGGGGGAGGACAGCCCCAGCATTTT
CAISERTGGGQPQHF
>TRBJ1-4|TRBV2|-|-
TGTGCCAGCAGTGAGGACAGAACAACTAATGAAAAACTGTTTTTT
CASSEDRTTNEKLFF
>TRBJ2-2|TRBV27|TRBD2|-
TGTGCCAGCAGTAAGAGCGGGGGGGTCGGCGGGGAGCTGTTTTTT
CASSKSGGVGGELFF
>TRBJ2-2|TRBV5-4|TRBD2|few
TGTGCCAGCAGCTCATATGGCGGCGGGAGTAACACCGGGGAGCTGTTTTTT
CASSSYGGGSNTGELFF
>TRBJ1-5|TRBV6-6|TRBD1|-
TGTGCCAGCAGGAGACAGGGGAACAATCAGCCCCAGCATTTT
CASRRQGNNQPQHF
>TRBJ1-5|TRBV12-3/TRBV12-4|TRBD1|-
TGTGCCAGCTCGGGACAGGGCGGTCAGCCCCAGCATTTT
CASSGQGGQPQHF
>TRBJ1-1|TRBV6-2/TRBV6-3|TRBD1|-
TGTGCCAGCAGTTCCGGAGCCGGGACAGGGAGGTCGAGCACTGAAGCTTTCTTT
CASSSGAGTGRSSTEAFF
>TRBJ2-6|TRBV14|TRBD2|-
TGTGCCAGCAGCCAAGATTTGGGGGGGAGGTCTGGGGCCAACGTCCTGACTTTC
CASSQDLGGRSGANVLTF
>TRBJ1-1|TRBV14|-|-
TGTGCCAGCAGCCAAGACTCAGGGAATGTTGAAGCTTTCTTT
CASSQDSGNVEAFF
>TRBJ1-2|TRBV27|TRBD1|few
TGTGCCAGCAGTTTATTCCCGGACCTTGGGACAGGCCATAATGGCTACACCTTC
CASSLFPDLGTGHNGYTF
>TRBJ1-1|TRBV7-9|-|-
TGTGCCAGCAGCCCCCCCAGTAACACTGAAGCTTTCTTT
CASSPPSNTEAFF
>TRBJ1-5|TRBV19|TRBD1|-
TGTGCCAGTAATCGTTACGGGACAGGGCTTAGCAATCAGCCCCAGCATTTT
CASNRYGTGLSNQPQHF
>TRBJ1-1|TRBV5-1|-|-
TGCGCCAGCAGCCCGCAGACAGGCCAGAACACTGAAGCTTTCTTT
CASSPQTGQNTEAFF
>TRBJ2-7|TRBV19|TRBD1|-
TGTGCCAGTCAGTCCAAGGGACAGGGGCGATACGAGCAGTACTTC
CASQSKGQGRYEQYF
>TRBJ2-7|TRBV5-4|TRBD2|-
TGTGCCAGCAGCTCTCGGACTAGCGGTCCCTACGAGCAGTACTTC
CASSSRTSGPYEQYF
>TRBJ2-5|TRBV15|-|-
TGTGCCACCAGCAGAGTGCGGGTCGGGAAGACCCAGTACTTC
CATSRVRVGKTQYF
>TRBJ1-4|TRBV11-1|TRBD1|-
TGTGCCAGCAGCCCCGGACAGGGGGCAACTAATGAAAAACTGTTTTTT
CASSPGQGATNEKLFF
>TRBJ2-1|TRBV5-4|-|-
TGTGCCAGCAGCTTGAATAGCGTCTCCTACAATGAGCAGTTCTTC
CASSLNSVSYNEQFF
>TRBJ2-1|TRBV6-5|TRBD1|-
TGTGCCAGCACCGGACAGGGGATTTCACGAGATGAGCAGTTCTTC
CASTGQGISRDEQFF
>TRBJ2-5|TRBV3-1/TRBV3-2|TRBD2|-
TGTGCCAGCAGCCACCCTAGCGGGGCGCCAGAGACCCAGTACTTC
CASSHPSGAPETQYF
>TRBJ1-2|TRBV1|-|-
TGCACCAGCAGTCTTTACAGTTTGTGCGAAACCTATGGCTACACCTTC
CTSSLYSLCETYGYTF
>TRBJ1-6|TRBV5-1|-|-
TGCGCCAGCAGTTCTGCACAGGGCTCCTATAATTCACCCCTCCACTTT
CASSSAQGSYNSPLHF
>TRBJ1-4|TRBV19|-|-
TGTGCCAGTAGTCTACGACAGGAAGGTTTTGGATTCGAACTGTTTTTT
CASSLRQEGFGFELFF
>TRBJ2-1|TRBV5-4|-|-
TGTGCCAGCAGCGGCCACAATGAGCAGTTCTTC
CASSGHNEQFF
>TRBJ1-2|TRBV20-1|-|-
TGCAGTGCTAAGAGGCTCTATGGCTACACCTTC
CSAKRLYGYTF
>TRBJ2-7|TRBV5-1|-|-
TGCGCCAGCACCCCTAGGCCGGACAGTTCCTACGAGCAGTACTTC
CASTPRPDSSYEQYF
>TRBJ2-3|TRBV19|TRBD2|-
TGTGCCAGTAGTTTCCCCGGACTAGCAGCTAGCACAGATACGCAGTATTTT
CASSFPGLAASTDTQYF
>TRBJ2-1|TRBV10-3|-|-
TGTGCCATCACACCCGACACAATCTCCAATGAGCAGTTCTTC
CAITPDTISNEQFF
>TRBJ1-3|TRBV2|-|-
TGTGCCAGCAGTGCCCCTGGGAGGGTATCTGGAAACACCATATATTTT
CASSAPGRVSGNTIYF
>TRBJ2-6|TRBV5-4|-|-
TGTGCCAGCAGCCTGAAGCTGAGCTCTGGGGCCAACGTCCTGACTTTC
CASSLKLSSGANVLTF
>TRBJ1-2|TRBV5-4|TRBD1|-
TGTGCCAGCAGCTCTGGGGACAGGGGGCGAGATGGCTACACCTTC
CASSSGDRGRDGYTF
>TRBJ2-3|TRBV6-5|-|-
TGTGCCACAAAACAGCTCTTTACGCAGTATTTT
CATKQLFTQYF
>TRBJ2-1|TRBV2|-|-
TGTGCCAGCGGCCTCACATACAATGAGCAGTTCTTC
CASGLTYNEQFF
>TRBJ2-7|TRBV6-5|-|-
TGTGCCAGCAGCCAGACCGCCGGGATGGGATACGAGCAGTACTTC
CASSQTAGMGYEQYF
>TRBJ2-3|TRBV12-3/TRBV12-4|-|-
TGTGCCAGCAGTTTTCTCACAGATACGCAGTATTTT
CASSFLTDTQYF
>TRBJ1-1|TRBV27|TRBD1|-
TGTGCCAGCAGTTTATCCGGACAGGTCTCCACTGAAGCTTTCTTT
CASSLSGQVSTEAFF
>TRBJ2-2|TRBV6-5|TRBD2|-
TGTGCCACCAGAAATTGGCGGGAGCCCGGGGAGCTGTTTTTT
CATRNWREPGELFF
>TRBJ1-2|TRBV23-1|TRBD1|-
TGCGCCAGCAGTCAACCCAGGGACAGGTACGCGTATGGCTACACCTTC
CASSQPRDRYAYGYTF
>TRBJ1-6|TRBV2|-|few
TGTGCCAGCAGTGAGCGACAGCCTCTTTATAATTCACCCCTCCACTTT
CASSERQPLYNSPLHF
>TRBJ1-1|TRBV29-1|TRBD1|-
TGCAGCGTTACTGACAGGGGGCTGACTGAAGCTTTCTTT
CSVTDRGLTEAFF
>TRBJ2-1|TRBV3-1/TRBV3-2|-|-
TGTGCCAGCAGCCAAGAAGGGCGGGCCCGCGGGGAGCAGTTCTTC
CASSQEGRARGEQFF
>TRBJ2-7|TRBV28|TRBD1|-
TGTGCCAGCGGAACAGGAGGGGCAGGGGGCAACGAGCAGTACTTC
CASGTGGAGGNEQYF